These 25 T cell receptor beta chains originate from one sample sequenced in a study of PD-1 blockade in classical Hodgkin lymphoma. Each patient relapsed following autologous stem cell transplantation, and prior brentuximab vedotin exposure differed. Profiled with immunoSEQ multiplex PCR; TCRdb holds only in-frame clones, not every one. The repertoire holds about 11,000 clones, with less than 80% as singletons. Specimen: peripheral blood mononuclear cells (PBMCs), collected at baseline. The origin of the receptors is a human donor with classical Hodgkin lymphoma.

The rearrangement uses TRBV19 and TRBJ1-1, with 8 nucleotides matching TRBD1. Germline trimming cut 6 bases from V and 2 bases from J; bases unmatched to any gene: 8. CDR1 is LNHDA, CDR2 SQIVND, per germline (reference sequence). This CDR3 has 15 residues. The CDR3 nucleotides read TGTGCCAGTAGGCATGGGACAGGTCATAACACTGAAGCTTTCTTT. It codes for CASRHGTGHNTEAFF.

The chain joins TRBV5-1 to TRBJ2-7; 9 positions match TRBD1. Per germline, CDR1 SGHRS and CDR2 YFSETQ. The CDR3 runs 14 residues. The junction had 3 bases not matched to a gene; V was cut back by 3 bases and J by 2 bases. The CDR3 sequence: CASSWGDRAYEQYF. The CDR3 nucleotides read TGCGCCAGCAGCTGGGGGGACAGGGCCTACGAGCAGTACTTC. Filled out from reference TRBV5-1 and TRBJ2-7, the complete variable domain reads KAGVTQTPRYLIKTRGQQVTLSCSPISGHRSVSWYQQTPGQGLQFLFEYFSETQRNKGNFPGRFSGRQFSNSRSEMNVSTLELGDSALYLCASSWGDRAYEQYFGPGTRLTVT.

This clone occurred a few times. The rearrangement uses TRBV5-1 and TRBJ2-5, with TRBD1 as a possible D gene (6 bases). With 3 bases removed from V and 4 bases from J, the gap between germline ends came to 10 bases. The germline V gene encodes CDR1 SGHRS and CDR2 YFSETQ. CDR3 length: 13 residues. The CDR3 nucleotides read TGCGCCAGCAGCTCGGTGGGGGCAGAGACCCAGTACTTC. It translates to CASSSVGAETQYF.

The chain couples TRBV28 to TRBJ2-7, with unresolved D. Germline V lookup: CDR1 MDHEN, CDR2 SYDVKM. The CDR3 extends over 12 amino acids. V was clipped by 10 bases and J by 5 bases, with 15 bases between them. CDR3 region: CATKGMRHEQYF. In DNA form, the CDR3 reads TGTGCCACCAAGGGAATGAGGCACGAGCAGTACTTC.

The J gene is TRBJ1-5, the V gene TRBV6-1, with 8 bases identical to TRBD1. Trimming took 5 bases from V and 2 from J; bases not matched to a gene: 2. CDR1 and CDR2 (germline): MNHNS, SASEGT. This CDR3 is built from 14 residues. The CDR3 DNA follows: TGTGCCAGCAGTATGGACAGGGGCAATCAGCCCCAGCATTTT. Translated, it gives CASSMDRGNQPQHF.

The chain is built from TRBV4-3 and TRBJ2-7; no clear D gene. Trimming stripped 0 bases from V and 2 bases from J, with 8 bases between. Germline loops: CDR1 LGHNA, CDR2 YSLEER. The CDR3 has 14 residues. CDR3 protein: CASSQDQGTYEQYF. The CDR3, as DNA: TGCGCCAGCAGCCAAGATCAAGGGACCTACGAGCAGTACTTC.

This chain joins TRBV27 and TRBJ1-1, with D maybe TRBD1 (5 bases). V lost 0 bases and J 5 bases, leaving 16 bases between the germline ends. Germline V gene sequence: CDR1 MNHEY, CDR2 SMNVEV (reference sequence). The CDR3 loop spans 16 amino acids. The CDR3 nucleotides are TGTGCCAGCAGTTTATCGTACGGTACAGGCCAAACTGAAGCTTTCTTT. Amino acid sequence: CASSLSYGTGQTEAFF.

This clone was seen a few times. The rearrangement links TRBV11-3 to TRBJ2-2; TRBD1 is a possible D gene (5 bases). The V gene's germline CDR1 is SGHNT and CDR2 YENEEA. The CDR3 consists of 13 residues. V shed 5 bases and J shed 7 bases, with 11 bases lying between them. The CDR3 nucleotides are TGTGCCAGCAGCCTCAGGGCTGGCGGGGAGCTGTTTTTT. It codes for CASSLRAGGELFF.

This chain connects TRBV10-3 to TRBJ2-2; D is uncertain. V lost 2 bases and J 6 bases, leaving 7 bases between the germline ends. Germline V gene sequence: CDR1 ENHRY, CDR2 SYGVKD. The CDR3 is 13 residues long. This CDR3 reads CAISEGVSGELFF. The CDR3, as DNA: TGTGCCATCAGTGAGGGGGTTTCCGGGGAGCTGTTTTTT.

The sample holds a few counts of this clone. This chain connects TRBV4-1 to TRBJ2-7, with no clear D. Trimming shortened V by 1 base and J by 3 bases, and 13 bases separated the two germline ends. The length of the CDR3 is 15 residues. Looked up from germline, CDR1 is MGHRA and CDR2 is YSYEKL. CDR3: CASSQGTSNNYEQYF. Here the CDR3 DNA reads TGCGCCAGCAGCCAAGGGACGTCAAACAACTACGAGCAGTACTTC.

The V call is TRBV5-4, the J call TRBJ1-2; D is perhaps TRBD1 (5 bases). V lost 4 bases to trimming and J lost 0 bases, with 13 bases between them. The CDR3 consists of 15 residues. Germline V gene data show CDR1 as SGHNT and CDR2 as YYREEE (reference sequence). CDR3: CASSGATDANYGYTF. For the CDR3, the DNA is TGTGCCAGCAGCGGGGCCACAGATGCTAACTATGGCTACACCTTC.

The chain couples TRBV10-3 to TRBJ2-3, with 7 bases aligning to TRBD1. With 4 bases clipped from V and 6 bases from J, the junction kept 4 bases outside the gene matches. Germline-derived CDR1 and CDR2 are ENHRY and SYGVKD. The CDR3 extends over 13 amino acids. CDR3 residues: CAISATGVDTQYF. As DNA, the CDR3 is TGTGCCATCAGTGCCACAGGGGTGGATACGCAGTATTTT.

The chain employs TRBV7-9 and TRBJ2-3, with D uncertain. The CDR3 is 11 residues long. Looked up from germline, CDR1 is SEHNR and CDR2 is FQNEAQ (reference sequence). V was trimmed by 5 bases and J by 6 bases, leaving 6 bases between them. The CDR3 nucleotides read TGTGCCAGCAGCGCCTACGATACGCAGTATTTT. Protein product: CASSAYDTQYF.

This chain connects TRBV2 to TRBJ2-3; D possibly corresponds to TRBD2 (6 bases). V lost 7 bases, J lost 2 bases, and 25 bases lay in between. This CDR3 has 18 amino acids. The germline gives CDR1 SNHLY, CDR2 FYNNEI. The chain's CDR3 is CASTLGYRSSGYTDTQYF. CDR3 sequence (DNA): TGTGCCAGCACCCTAGGATATCGGAGTAGCGGTTACACAGATACGCAGTATTTT. Together with reference TRBV2 and TRBJ2-3, the CDR3 gives the full variable domain: EPEVTQTPSHQVTQMGQEVILRCVPISNHLYFYWYRQILGQKVEFLVSFYNNEISEKSEIFDDQFSVERPDGSNFTLKIRSTKLEDSAMYFCASTLGYRSSGYTDTQYFGPGTRLTVL.

This chain connects TRBV27 to TRBJ1-6; the D gene is possibly TRBD1 (6 bases). The V end was cut by 6 bases, the J end by 1 base, with 10 bases between. The CDR3 totals 15 residues. Germline V gives CDR1 MNHEY, CDR2 SMNVEV (reference sequence). CDR3 nucleotide sequence: TGTGCCAGCAGACTACAGGGATCCTATAATTCACCCCTCCACTTT. Translation: CASRLQGSYNSPLHF.

The chain recombines TRBV7-9 with TRBJ1-3, with D possibly TRBD1 on 6 matching bases. Germline loops: CDR1 SEHNR, CDR2 FQNEAQ (reference sequence). The CDR3 runs to 15 residues. Trimming removed 2 bases from V and 3 bases from J, with 11 bases in between. The CDR3 nucleotides read TGTGCCAGCAGCTTAATCCACAGGGTTGGAAACACCATATATTTT. Translating gives CASSLIHRVGNTIYF.

This clone was seen only a few times. The J gene is TRBJ1-4, the V gene TRBV25-1; TRBD1 matches at 7 bases. CDR3 size: 15 residues. Germline V lookup: CDR1 MGHDK, CDR2 SYGVNS. Trimming took 6 bases from V and 2 from J; bases not matched to a gene: 6. The CDR3 reads CASSLETGTNEKLFF. The DNA for the CDR3 is TGTGCCAGCAGCCTAGAGACAGGGACTAATGAAAAACTGTTTTTT.

This clone is large by share. This same CDR3 is encoded by further DNA sequences in the sample. The chain links TRBV4-2 to TRBJ2-1, with D unclear. Between the trimmed V and J ends, which lost 0 bases and 1 base, there was a span of 7 bases. This CDR3 contains 15 residues. Germline V CDR1 and CDR2: LGHNA, YNFKEQ. The CDR3 nucleotides are TGTGCCAGCAGCCAAGATAGGGTTTCCTACAATGAGCAGTTCTTC. Protein sequence: CASSQDRVSYNEQFF.

Worth noting for this clone: A much larger clone lies a single base off, so this may be a read error. The J gene is TRBJ1-1, the V gene TRBV15, with D hard to call. The ends were cut back, 7 bases at V and 2 bases at J, with 11 bases in the middle. The CDR3 is 13 amino acids. Germline loops: CDR1 LNHNV, CDR2 YYDKDF (reference sequence). In DNA, the CDR3 is TGTGCCACCAACGACGGGTTTAACACTGAAGCTTTCTTT. This sequence encodes CATNDGFNTEAFF.

This clone was recorded a few times. V gene TRBV5-1 combines with J gene TRBJ1-2; 8 bases line up with TRBD1. CDR1 and CDR2 (germline): SGHRS, YFSETQ. The V and J ends lost 0 bases and 8 bases, in that order; junction bases with no gene match: 18. CDR3 length equals 18 residues. CDR3 coding DNA: TGCGCCAGCAGCTTGGCCCCGGCAGGGGGCCCGAGTCAGGGGGGCTACACCTTC. Translated, it gives CASSLAPAGGPSQGGYTF.

The CDR3 DNA is TGTGCCATCGCTGACACCGTACTGACACGAAACACCATATATTTT. It codes for CAIADTVLTRNTIYF. The V call is TRBV10-3, the J call TRBJ1-3; D remains ambiguous. Germline CDR1 ENHRY, CDR2 SYGVKD. Between the trimmed V and J ends, which lost 8 bases and 5 bases, there was a span of 19 bases. CDR3 length: 15 amino acids.

The CDR3 DNA is TGTGCCAGCAGCTTAAGCCGGGGACAGTACGAGCAGTACTTC. Translating gives CASSLSRGQYEQYF. The chain combines TRBV11-3 with TRBJ2-7; 7 bases fit TRBD1. Trimming cost V 2 bases and J 4 bases; bases outside gene matches: 5. The CDR3 length is 14 residues. Germline V gene lookup returns CDR1 SGHNT and CDR2 YENEEA.

The chain combines TRBV5-5 with TRBJ1-4; tentative D call: TRBD1 (6 bases). The germline V gene has CDR1 SGHKS and CDR2 YYEKEE (reference sequence). CDR3 length: 15 residues. The V gene lost 4 bases and the J gene lost 6 bases, with 16 bases spanning the gap. CDR3 coding DNA: TGTGCCAGCAGCCTCGCTGGGAGGGGGGATGAAAAACTGTTTTTT. This gives the protein CASSLAGRGDEKLFF. The variable domain in full, completed from reference TRBV5-5 and TRBJ1-4, reads DAGVTQSPTHLIKTRGQQVTLRCSPISGHKSVSWYQQVLGQGPQFIFQYYEKEERGRGNFPDRFSARQFPNYSSELNVNALLLGDSALYLCASSLAGRGDEKLFFGSGTQLSVL.

The V gene is TRBV5-3, the J gene TRBJ1-6; TRBD1 matches 8 bases. TRBV5-3 is assigned to the ORF class and has an uncertain function. There are 14 residues in the CDR3. Trimming removed 3 bases from V and 10 bases from J; junction bases left unmatched: 6. The CDR3 DNA follows: TGTGCCAGAAGCTCCAGGGGGCTCGGGTCACCCCTCCACTTT. Its protein product is CARSSRGLGSPLHF.

This clone was detected once. The genes are TRBV9 and TRBJ2-2; 9 nucleotides match TRBD1. CDR3 length: 15 residues. Germline CDR1 and CDR2: SGDLS and YYNGEE. After removal of 0 bases from V and 7 bases from J, the junction contained 4 bases not matched to a gene. CDR3 in DNA: TGTGCCAGCAGCGTAGTACAGGGGGCAGGCGGGGAGCTGTTTTTT. Translated, it gives CASSVVQGAGGELFF.